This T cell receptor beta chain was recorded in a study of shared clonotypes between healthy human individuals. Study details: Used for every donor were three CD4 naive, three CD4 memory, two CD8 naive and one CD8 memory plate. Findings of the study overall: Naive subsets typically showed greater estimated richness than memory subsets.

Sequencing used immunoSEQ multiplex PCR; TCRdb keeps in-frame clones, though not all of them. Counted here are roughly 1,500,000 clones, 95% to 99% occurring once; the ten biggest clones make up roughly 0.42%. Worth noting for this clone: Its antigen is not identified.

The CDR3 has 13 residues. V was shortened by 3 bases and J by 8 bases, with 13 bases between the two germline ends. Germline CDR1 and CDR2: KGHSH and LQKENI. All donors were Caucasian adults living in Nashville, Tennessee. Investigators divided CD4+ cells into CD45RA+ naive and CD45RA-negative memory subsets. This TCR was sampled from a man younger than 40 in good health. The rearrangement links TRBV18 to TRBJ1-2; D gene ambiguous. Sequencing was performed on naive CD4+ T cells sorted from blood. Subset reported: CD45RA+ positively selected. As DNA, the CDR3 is TGTGCCAGCTCACCCCTCGCGCACGACGGCTACACCTTC. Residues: CASSPLAHDGYTF.